This T cell receptor beta chain was observed in a study of PD-L1 blockade in urothelial cancer. Across the whole study: Males with bladder-origin urothelial cancer constituted about 90% of the roughly 30 patients. Median blood clonality was roughly 0.087, with tens of thousands of unique TCRs. Study-wide results and caveats: Better survival was forecast by a pretreatment blood TCR clonality below the median.

Germline CDR1 is MDHEN and CDR2 is SYDVKM. The ends lost 10 bases at V and 8 bases at J; junction bases unmatched: 17. There are 15 residues in the CDR3. For this clone: Antigen specificity is unknown.

Data came from immunoSEQ multiplex PCR; TCRdb stores just in-frame clones and leaves some out. The sample lists more than 30,000 clones; about 83% were seen once. The input for sequencing was PBMCs, taken around atezolizumab (anti-PD-L1) treatment. This receptor was identified in a man in his 60s with urothelial cancer. The V gene is TRBV28, the J gene TRBJ1-2; 9 nucleotides agree with TRBD1. CDR3 bases: TGTGCCACCCCAAGGATAACAGGGGGCGTTGACGGCTACACCTTC. Its protein product is CATPRITGGVDGYTF.